The 29 T cell receptor beta chains below were found in one sample sequenced in a study of blood T cell repertoires in COVID-19. Repertoires were generated with immunoSEQ multiplex PCR, while TCRdb's copy carries only in-frame clones and drops some. The data hold roughly 150,000 clones, with 80% to 85% observed a single time. Sequenced sample: PBMCs or T cells enriched from blood (not recorded which). These receptor sequences come from a man in his 70s who had been exposed to COVID-19.

The rearrangement uses TRBV6-5 and TRBJ2-1; unclear D gene. Trimming cost V 3 bases and J 3 bases, with 6 bases left between them. The CDR3 runs to 13 residues. Looked up from germline, CDR1 is MNHEY and CDR2 is SVGAGI. In nucleotides, the CDR3 is TGTGCCAGCAGTTATACCAGCTACAATGAGCAGTTCTTC. It translates to CASSYTSYNEQFF.

This chain connects TRBV2 to TRBJ1-1; D perhaps matches TRBD1 (6 bases). CDR1 and CDR2 (germline): SNHLY, FYNNEI. V lost 4 bases, J lost 3 bases, and 9 bases lay in between. CDR3 length equals 13 residues. CDR3 loop: CASSGDIHTEAFF. The CDR3 DNA reads as TGTGCCAGCAGTGGGGACATTCACACTGAAGCTTTCTTT. The full variable domain, completed using reference TRBV2 and TRBJ1-1, is EPEVTQTPSHQVTQMGQEVILRCVPISNHLYFYWYRQILGQKVEFLVSFYNNEISEKSEIFDDQFSVERPDGSNFTLKIRSTKLEDSAMYFCASSGDIHTEAFFGQGTRLTVV.

The sample holds one count of this clone. V and J are TRBV9 and TRBJ2-1; 9 nucleotides match TRBD2. The germline gives CDR1 SGDLS, CDR2 YYNGEE. The CDR3 extends over 15 amino acids. V lost 4 bases to trimming and J lost 4 bases; unmatched junction nucleotides: 6. CDR3: CASSIGGGAYNEQFF. The CDR3 bases are TGTGCCAGCAGCATAGGCGGGGGGGCATACAATGAGCAGTTCTTC.

This clone was observed once. V is TRBV5-1 and J is TRBJ2-3, with 8 bases matching TRBD1. The CDR3 totals 17 residues. Germline lookup yields CDR1 SGHRS and CDR2 YFSETQ. V dropped 0 bases and J dropped 0; count of bases not matched to a gene: 6. CDR3 sequence (DNA): TGCGCCAGCAGCTTGGCAACAGGGGGTGCTAGCACAGATACGCAGTATTTT. It yields the protein CASSLATGGASTDTQYF.

The rearrangement uses TRBV6-5 and TRBJ2-2; D gene uncertain. Germline CDR1 is MNHEY and CDR2 is SVGAGI. The V end was cut by 6 bases, the J end by 4 bases, with 6 bases between. This CDR3 region has 12 residues. CDR3 in amino acids: CASSVGTGELFF. In nucleotides, the CDR3 is TGTGCCAGCAGCGTCGGCACCGGGGAGCTGTTTTTT.

This chain joins TRBV4-1 and TRBJ1-3, with a possible D match to TRBD1 (6 bases). Deletions cut 3 bases from V and 6 bases from J, with 21 bases between. Germline CDR1 is MGHRA and CDR2 is YSYEKL. This CDR3 is 17 amino acids long. The chain's CDR3 is CASSHPGNRASLNTIYF. Here the CDR3 DNA reads TGCGCCAGCAGCCACCCGGGAAACAGGGCTTCGCTAAACACCATATATTTT.

The chain couples TRBV18 to TRBJ1-5; the D gene is possibly TRBD1 (6 bases). The germline gives CDR1 KGHSH, CDR2 LQKENI. This CDR3 contains 12 residues. The V end was cut by 4 bases, the J end by 8 bases, with 9 bases between. The CDR3: CASSQQGEPQHF. In DNA form, the CDR3 reads TGTGCCAGCTCACAACAGGGTGAGCCCCAGCATTTT.

This clone turned up a few times. This CDR3 is CASSLGQGPYNEQFF. The CDR3 nucleotides are TGTGCCAGCAGCTTAGGACAGGGACCCTACAATGAGCAGTTCTTC. The rearrangement joins TRBV7-9 to TRBJ2-1, with TRBD1 matching 7 bases. The CDR3 length is 15 residues. Trimming removed 1 base from V and 2 bases from J; junction bases left unmatched: 2. CDR1 is SEHNR, CDR2 FQNEAQ, per germline (reference sequence).

Regarding this clone: The sample has other DNA sequences that encode this CDR3 too. The chain joins TRBV5-1 to TRBJ2-3; weak D call: TRBD1 (6 bases). This CDR3 region has 13 residues. The germline V and J ends were trimmed by 0 bases and 5 bases, with 7 bases remaining between them. The V gene's germline CDR1 is SGHRS and CDR2 YFSETQ. CDR3 region: CASSLAGEDTQYF. The DNA for the CDR3 is TGCGCCAGCAGCTTGGCAGGGGAAGATACGCAGTATTTT.

The chain links TRBV5-1 to TRBJ1-4; maybe TRBD1 (5 bases). The CDR3 covers 15 residues. Trimming removed 2 bases at V and 4 bases at J, with 12 bases between. Germline CDR1 and CDR2: SGHRS and YFSETQ. This CDR3 is CASSFGDSGNEKLFF. The CDR3 DNA reads TGCGCCAGCAGCTTTGGGGACTCTGGTAATGAAAAACTGTTTTTT.

This clone has more than one count but fewer than ten. The chain couples TRBV28 to TRBJ2-1; TRBD2 agrees at 7 bases. The CDR3 contains 15 residues. V was pared by 10 bases and J by 4 bases, with 13 bases of the junction left unmatched. Germline values: CDR1 MDHEN, CDR2 SYDVKM. The CDR3 is CAIGNVLAAYNEQFF. CDR3 coding DNA: TGTGCCATCGGTAATGTCCTAGCGGCTTACAATGAGCAGTTCTTC.

The chain employs TRBV6-2 or TRBV6-3 and TRBJ2-2, with 13 bases identical to TRBD2. The CDR3 length is 16 residues. Per germline, CDR1 MNHEY and CDR2 SVGEGT. After removal of 5 bases from V and 6 bases from J, the junction contained 6 bases not matched to a gene. The CDR3 nucleotides read TGTGCCAGCAGTAGAGGACTAGCGGGAGTTCCCGGGGAGCTGTTTTTT. Translated, it gives CASSRGLAGVPGELFF.

The V gene is TRBV14, the J gene TRBJ2-2, with 9 bases aligning to TRBD1. The CDR3 is 15 amino acids. Germline loops: CDR1 SGHDN, CDR2 FVKESK. V trimming: 4 bases; J trimming: 4 bases; junction bases outside the gene matches: 4. The CDR3 DNA sequence: TGTGCCAGCAGCCGACAGGGGGTGAGCACCGGGGAGCTGTTTTTT. Protein: CASSRQGVSTGELFF.

The rearrangement uses TRBV19 and TRBJ1-1; 7 bases match TRBD1. The CDR3 has 15 residues. Unmatched junction bases numbered 7, after V lost 4 bases and J lost 2 bases. Germline V lookup: CDR1 LNHDA, CDR2 SQIVND (reference sequence). CDR3 region: CASSTLGTDNTEAFF. Here the CDR3 DNA reads TGTGCCAGTAGTACTCTTGGGACAGACAACACTGAAGCTTTCTTT.

This chain uses TRBV19 with TRBJ1-6; 9 nucleotides match TRBD1. CDR3 size: 16 residues. CDR1 and CDR2 from the germline V gene are LNHDA and SQIVND (reference sequence). V shed 8 bases, J shed 2 bases, and the junction held 7 bases outside the gene matches. DNA for the CDR3: TGTGCCAGTCGATGGACAGGGGAAACCTATAATTCACCCCTCCACTTT. Its protein product is CASRWTGETYNSPLHF.

The CDR3 loop is CASSLGSGSISNEQFF. In nucleotides, the CDR3 is TGTGCCTCGTCCCTGGGTAGCGGGAGTATTAGCAATGAGCAGTTCTTC. This chain uses TRBV3-1 (or the pseudogene TRBV3-2) with TRBJ2-1, with 9 bases matching TRBD2. CDR3 length equals 16 residues. Germline trimming cut 11 bases from V and 6 bases from J; bases unmatched to any gene: 17. Germline V gene lookup returns CDR1 LGHDT and CDR2 YNNKEL (reference sequence).

The chain is built from TRBV27 and TRBJ2-7; 7 bases agree with TRBD1. Looked up from germline, CDR1 is MNHEY and CDR2 is SMNVEV (reference sequence). The CDR3 runs to 17 residues. The V segment lost 3 bases and the J segment 2 bases; nucleotides outside the gene matches: 13. The CDR3 DNA sequence: TGTGCCAGCAGTTTTGCCCACCCAGGGGGTTCTCCCTACGAGCAGTACTTC. Amino acid sequence: CASSFAHPGGSPYEQYF.

J is TRBJ1-5 and V is TRBV4-3; D gene unclear. This CDR3 comprises 13 residues. Germline lookup yields CDR1 LGHNA and CDR2 YSLEER. V was trimmed by 0 bases and J by 12 bases, leaving 12 bases between them. This CDR3 reads CASSQDQGSYQHF. CDR3 nucleotides: TGCGCCAGCAGCCAAGATCAAGGGAGTTACCAGCATTTT.

The chain has TRBV2 and TRBJ1-6; 7 nucleotides agree with TRBD1. This CDR3 spans 15 amino acids. Germline CDR1 reads SNHLY; CDR2 reads FYNNEI. V gave up 6 bases and J gave up 7 bases; unmatched junction bases: 9. Here the CDR3 DNA reads TGTGCCAGCAGCGCGGACAGGCAAGTCAATTCACCCCTCCACTTT. Residues: CASSADRQVNSPLHF.

V gene TRBV5-1 combines with J gene TRBJ2-3, with D perhaps matching TRBD1 (5 bases). CDR3 length equals 15 residues. Trimming left V 1 base short and J 6 bases short, with 15 bases between. CDR1 SGHRS and CDR2 YFSETQ come from the germline V gene. CDR3 in DNA: TGCGCCAGCAGCTTGACAGGACCTCCTTGGGATACGCAGTATTTT. This encodes CASSLTGPPWDTQYF.

This sequence joins TRBV12-3 or TRBV12-4 and TRBJ2-1; D may be TRBD2 (7 bases). This CDR3 contains 13 residues. V lost 6 bases and J lost 10, with 16 bases in between. The CDR3, as DNA: TGTGCCAGCAGCCCCTCCGCGGGGGCCGAGCAGTTCTTC. Translation: CASSPSAGAEQFF.

This sequence joins TRBV9 and TRBJ2-6; tentative D call: TRBD1 (6 bases). This CDR3 has 16 residues. In germline, CDR1 is SGDLS, CDR2 YYNGEE. With 3 bases removed from V and 1 base from J, the gap between germline ends came to 11 bases. This chain's CDR3 is CASSGHRASGANVLTF. CDR3 in DNA: TGTGCCAGCAGCGGACACAGGGCATCTGGGGCCAACGTCCTGACTTTC.

In this sample, this clone turned up a few times. This chain links TRBV4-3 with TRBJ2-7, with D perhaps TRBD2 (5 bases). Germline V gene data show CDR1 as LGHNA and CDR2 as YSLEER. V shed 4 bases and J shed 0 bases, with 10 bases lying between them. The CDR3 contains 14 residues. In DNA form, the CDR3 reads TGCGCCAGCAGCCGTGTGCTAGCCTCCTACGAGCAGTACTTC. This gives the protein CASSRVLASYEQYF.

This sequence joins TRBV19 and TRBJ2-1; 8 bases are shared with TRBD2. This CDR3 is built from 15 residues. J gave up 8 bases and V 6 bases, and 12 bases lay outside the gene matches. Germline loops: CDR1 LNHDA, CDR2 SQIVND (reference sequence). The CDR3 loop is CASRGGGTIHDEQFF. The CDR3 coding sequence is TGTGCCAGTAGAGGCGGGGGGACCATACATGATGAGCAGTTCTTC.

The rearrangement links TRBV7-2 to TRBJ2-1; D is undetermined. Looked up from germline, CDR1 is SGHTA and CDR2 is FQGNSA. The V end lost 3 bases, the J end lost 9 bases, and 12 bases lay between the germline ends. CDR3 length: 13 residues. Written as DNA, the CDR3 is TGTGCCAGCAGCTTCCCCAACCTAAGTGAGCAGTTCTTC. As protein: CASSFPNLSEQFF.

This chain joins TRBV5-8 and TRBJ2-6, with D tentatively TRBD1 (6 bases). Trimming took off 4 bases at V and 7 bases at J, with 15 bases between the two ends. The CDR3 is 15 residues long. Germline CDR1 is SGHTS and CDR2 is YDEGEE. CDR3 sequence (DNA): TGTGCCAGCAGCCCGGGACATGAAATTGCCAACGTCCTGACTTTC. The encoded protein is CASSPGHEIANVLTF.

This clone showed up just once. This chain connects TRBV5-8 to TRBJ2-5; TRBD2 agrees at 9 bases. The CDR3 runs to 15 residues. V trimming: 0 bases; J trimming: 1 base; junction bases outside the gene matches: 1. Germline CDR1 and CDR2: SGHTS and YDEGEE. CDR3 amino acids: CASSLERGAQETQYF. For the CDR3, the DNA is TGTGCCAGCAGCTTGGAGCGGGGGGCCCAAGAGACCCAGTACTTC.

This sequence joins TRBV29-1 and TRBJ1-5, with 9 bases that match TRBD1. Germline trimming cut 6 bases from V and 7 bases from J; bases unmatched to any gene: 7. This CDR3 is built from 13 residues. The germline V gene has CDR1 SQVTM and CDR2 ANQGSEA. For the CDR3, the DNA is TGCAGCGTCATACAGGGGGCTTTGCAGCCCCAGCATTTT. It yields the protein CSVIQGALQPQHF.

The chain has TRBV30 and TRBJ2-6, with 8 bases identical to TRBD1. The germline V gene has CDR1 GTSNPN and CDR2 SVGIG (reference sequence). The J segment lost 1 base and the V segment lost 2 bases, leaving 4 bases of the junction unmatched. CDR3 size: 16 residues. The CDR3 region has the DNA TGTGCCTGGAGTCCTGACAGGGGATCTGGGGCCAACGTCCTGACTTTC. This sequence encodes CAWSPDRGSGANVLTF. The variable domain in full, completed from reference TRBV30 and TRBJ2-6, reads SQTIHQWPATLVQPVGSPLSLECTVEGTSNPNLYWYRQAAGRGLQLLFYSVGIGQISSEVPQNLSASRPQDRQFILSSKKLLLSDSGFYLCAWSPDRGSGANVLTFGAGSRLTVL.